This T cell receptor beta chain was profiled in a study of beta chain features in type 1 diabetes. In the study overall: Researchers looked at around 100 million sorted cells across all samples. Findings and caveats of the study: A potential influence of HLA type upon TCRB rearrangement remained unresolved herein. The study notes PCR might favor shorter templates equally in patients and controls. Cells that show high TCR expression could be over-represented by cDNA sequencing.

As concerns this clone: Antigen unknown.

V dropped 2 bases and J dropped 7 bases, with 17 bases sitting between them. CDR1 and CDR2 from the germline V gene are SEHNR and FQNEAQ (reference sequence). The CDR3 covers 15 residues. Expressed TCRB transcripts were sequenced because the entire RNA isolate underwent reverse transcription. Here immunoSEQ multiplex PCR was the method, and the copy in TCRdb shows in-frame clones only, minus some. Among under 150,000 clones listed, roughly 50% were seen once. The chain is built from TRBV7-9 and TRBJ2-5; perhaps TRBD2 as D (6 bases). What was sequenced was Tregs from blood. This TCR came from a man between 18 and 29 years old in good health. CDR3 in amino acids: CASSLMGLPLGTQYF. Written as DNA, the CDR3 is TGTGCCAGCAGCTTAATGGGACTCCCTTTGGGGACCCAGTACTTC.